This T cell receptor beta chain emerged from a study of T cell repertoires in ileal Crohn's disease. At the level of the study: At surgery, 30% to 40% of patients smoked, with median disease duration about eight years.

Comments on this clone: Its antigen is still unknown.

The CDR3 runs to 13 residues. Germline V lookup: CDR1 SGHTA, CDR2 FQGTGA. Trimming stripped 5 bases from V and 9 bases from J, with 16 bases between. TCRdb's copy holds only in-frame clones and misses some; the assay was immunoSEQ multiplex PCR. The table lists several thousand clones, more than 85% of them singletons. Described time point: inflamed ileum from the surgical specimen. Whole-study results and caveats: Sorted CD8 T cells held more high-frequency clones than CD4. Clonality above 26.8% at surgery always came with endoscopic recurrence.

The specimen was ileal tissue. The clonotype was recovered from an adult with Crohn's disease. The chain carries TRBV7-3 and TRBJ1-1; the D is unclear. For the CDR3, the DNA is TGTGCCAGCAGCCTAAACGGCCGAGCCCAAGCTTTCTTT. It yields the protein CASSLNGRAQAFF.